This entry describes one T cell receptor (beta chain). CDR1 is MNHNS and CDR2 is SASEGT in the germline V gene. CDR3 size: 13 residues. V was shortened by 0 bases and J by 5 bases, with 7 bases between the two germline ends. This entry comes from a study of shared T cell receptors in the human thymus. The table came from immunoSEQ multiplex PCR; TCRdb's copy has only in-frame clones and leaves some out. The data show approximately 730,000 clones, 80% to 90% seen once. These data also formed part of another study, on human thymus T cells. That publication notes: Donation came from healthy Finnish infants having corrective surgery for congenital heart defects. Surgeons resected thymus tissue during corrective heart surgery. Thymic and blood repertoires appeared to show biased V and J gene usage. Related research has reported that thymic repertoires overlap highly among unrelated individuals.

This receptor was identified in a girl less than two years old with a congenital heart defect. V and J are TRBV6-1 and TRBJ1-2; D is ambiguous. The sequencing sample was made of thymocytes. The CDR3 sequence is CASSEAPGYGYTF. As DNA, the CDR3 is TGTGCCAGCAGTGAAGCCCCGGGGTATGGCTACACCTTC.